Listed below are T cell receptor beta chains from one sample, sequenced in a study of CD8 T cells in Susac syndrome. Via MiXCR, TCRdb re-called the immunoSEQ multiplex PCR reads, giving one row per CDR3 protein. Of about 190,000 distinct CDR3 sequences in the sample, under 97% are singletons; the top ten hold approximately 0.098%. The specimen was CD4+ T cells from PBMCs. Receptors were obtained from a human donor with Susac syndrome. CDR3s leave out the opening cysteine and the closing phenylalanine or tryptophan. Each record gives: V gene, J gene, clone size, D gene, CDR3 protein. A D gene is named only where the DNA matches it firmly. Not every row has a clone size; where given, it reads once, few, many or a size class.

v_call: TRBV7-9; j_call: TRBJ1-1; clone_size: once; d_call: TRBD1; cdr3_aa: ASSLVQGRAF
v_call: TRBV3-1; j_call: TRBJ2-7; clone_size: -; d_call: -; cdr3_aa: ASSNAKRAYEQY
v_call: TRBV20-1; j_call: TRBJ1-1; clone_size: -; d_call: -; cdr3_aa: SAAYTEAF
v_call: TRBV27; j_call: TRBJ2-7; clone_size: -; d_call: TRBD1; cdr3_aa: ASSSTGGVGSEQY
v_call: TRBV5-1; j_call: TRBJ2-5; clone_size: -; d_call: TRBD1; cdr3_aa: ASSPAGTGQETQY
v_call: TRBV25-1; j_call: TRBJ1-3; clone_size: -; d_call: -; cdr3_aa: ASSARDPRWDTIY
v_call: TRBV30; j_call: TRBJ2-4; clone_size: -; d_call: -; cdr3_aa: AWIGLSVIGKNIQY
v_call: TRBV10-3; j_call: TRBJ2-3; clone_size: -; d_call: TRBD2; cdr3_aa: ATTATSGPDTQY
v_call: TRBV29-1; j_call: TRBJ2-7; clone_size: -; d_call: -; cdr3_aa: SVVGAGYYEQY
v_call: TRBV29-1; j_call: TRBJ2-4; clone_size: few; d_call: TRBD1; cdr3_aa: SVGGTAKLQY
v_call: TRBV3-1; j_call: TRBJ2-7; clone_size: once; d_call: TRBD1; cdr3_aa: ASSPWTGGEQY
v_call: TRBV6-5; j_call: TRBJ2-7; clone_size: -; d_call: -; cdr3_aa: ASRQGGVPTYEQY
v_call: TRBV30; j_call: TRBJ2-1; clone_size: once; d_call: -; cdr3_aa: AWSEASSYNEQF
v_call: TRBV19; j_call: TRBJ2-3; clone_size: -; d_call: TRBD2; cdr3_aa: ASSIDAGGHTDTQY
v_call: TRBV18; j_call: TRBJ1-5; clone_size: -; d_call: -; cdr3_aa: ASSLSRGSSNQPQH
v_call: TRBV12-3/TRBV12-4; j_call: TRBJ2-2; clone_size: few; d_call: -; cdr3_aa: ASSRQTSPGELF
v_call: TRBV29-1; j_call: TRBJ1-1; clone_size: -; d_call: -; cdr3_aa: SVEGGRTEAF
v_call: TRBV7-8; j_call: TRBJ2-1; clone_size: -; d_call: TRBD2; cdr3_aa: ASSLGLAGGHNEQF
v_call: TRBV28; j_call: TRBJ1-4; clone_size: once; d_call: -; cdr3_aa: ASRAGLREKLF
v_call: TRBV7-2; j_call: TRBJ2-1; clone_size: once; d_call: -; cdr3_aa: ASSLEATLNEQF
v_call: TRBV9; j_call: TRBJ1-5; clone_size: -; d_call: TRBD1; cdr3_aa: ASSAGDRGHWQPQH
v_call: TRBV7-2; j_call: TRBJ2-3; clone_size: -; d_call: -; cdr3_aa: ASSSTRTTDTQY
v_call: TRBV20-1; j_call: TRBJ2-7; clone_size: -; d_call: -; cdr3_aa: SADRESSYEQY
v_call: TRBV15; j_call: TRBJ1-4; clone_size: -; d_call: -; cdr3_aa: ATSTLPVRERDEKLF
v_call: TRBV30; j_call: TRBJ2-5; clone_size: -; d_call: TRBD1; cdr3_aa: AWSAGGAYQY
v_call: TRBV12-3/TRBV12-4; j_call: TRBJ2-3; clone_size: -; d_call: TRBD2; cdr3_aa: ASSFLSGGESTDTQY
v_call: TRBV7-3; j_call: TRBJ1-1; clone_size: -; d_call: -; cdr3_aa: ASSLAPSRVTEAF
v_call: TRBV7-9; j_call: TRBJ2-7; clone_size: -; d_call: -; cdr3_aa: ASSSDGPYEQY
v_call: TRBV5-1; j_call: TRBJ1-1; clone_size: -; d_call: -; cdr3_aa: ASSLVGITEAF
v_call: TRBV11-2; j_call: TRBJ2-2; clone_size: -; d_call: -; cdr3_aa: ANGQPLTGELF
v_call: TRBV4-2; j_call: TRBJ2-6; clone_size: -; d_call: TRBD1; cdr3_aa: ASSRLGITGGGNSGANVLT
v_call: TRBV14; j_call: TRBJ2-1; clone_size: -; d_call: TRBD2; cdr3_aa: ASSQEQRGFYNEQF
v_call: TRBV3-1; j_call: TRBJ1-4; clone_size: -; d_call: -; cdr3_aa: ASSHRGPGEKLF
v_call: TRBV20-1; j_call: TRBJ1-1; clone_size: -; d_call: -; cdr3_aa: SARVDNGNTEAF
v_call: TRBV5-4; j_call: TRBJ2-7; clone_size: -; d_call: -; cdr3_aa: ASSLMGQGKHEQY
v_call: TRBV10-3; j_call: TRBJ2-1; clone_size: -; d_call: -; cdr3_aa: AIRLEGGEQF
v_call: TRBV30; j_call: TRBJ1-6; clone_size: once; d_call: -; cdr3_aa: AWVGQSNNSPLH
v_call: TRBV14; j_call: TRBJ2-1; clone_size: -; d_call: TRBD1; cdr3_aa: ASSLPGTDPFGEQF
v_call: TRBV3-1; j_call: TRBJ2-7; clone_size: -; d_call: -; cdr3_aa: ASSNSLHEQY
v_call: TRBV4-1; j_call: TRBJ2-7; clone_size: -; d_call: -; cdr3_aa: ASSHVQQGNVGGEQY
v_call: TRBV5-1; j_call: TRBJ1-2; clone_size: -; d_call: -; cdr3_aa: ASSSGGEHYGYT
v_call: TRBV7-3; j_call: TRBJ2-1; clone_size: once; d_call: -; cdr3_aa: ASSPGGAIQEQF
v_call: TRBV9; j_call: TRBJ1-2; clone_size: -; d_call: TRBD1; cdr3_aa: ASSPRTGLNYGYT
v_call: TRBV3-1; j_call: TRBJ2-7; clone_size: -; d_call: -; cdr3_aa: ASSYFSYEQY
v_call: TRBV3-1; j_call: TRBJ2-7; clone_size: -; d_call: TRBD1; cdr3_aa: ASSQEKGTGGMGSYEQY
v_call: TRBV7-2; j_call: TRBJ2-7; clone_size: -; d_call: -; cdr3_aa: ASSLAGGLTYEQY
v_call: TRBV4-1; j_call: TRBJ2-5; clone_size: -; d_call: -; cdr3_aa: ASSQSPGSEETQY
v_call: TRBV11-2; j_call: TRBJ2-7; clone_size: -; d_call: -; cdr3_aa: ASSPRASGAEQY
v_call: TRBV12-3/TRBV12-4; j_call: TRBJ1-1; clone_size: -; d_call: TRBD1; cdr3_aa: ASHRQGVAAEAF